The 14 T cell receptor beta chains listed next were all sequenced from one sample in a study of cytomegalovirus exposure and HLA in healthy donors. The PCR used 60 Vbeta and 13 Jbeta primers. Assay: immunoSEQ multiplex PCR; the TCRdb copy retains only in-frame clones and omits some. The table includes 150,000 or so clones, 65% to 85% detected once. Source material: PBMCs. The receptors come from a woman aged 50 to 60 in good health and CMV-seropositive.

The chain has TRBV14 and TRBJ1-1; D gene uncertain. V was cut by 1 base and J by 1 base, with 4 bases left in between. This CDR3 comprises 13 residues. Per germline, CDR1 SGHDN and CDR2 FVKESK. CDR3 sequence reads: CASSQVGNTEAFF. The CDR3, as DNA: TGTGCCAGCAGCCAAGTCGGGAACACTGAAGCTTTCTTT.

The V call is TRBV6-5, the J call TRBJ2-2; 8 nucleotides align to TRBD2. This CDR3 has 14 amino acids. CDR1 is MNHEY and CDR2 is SVGAGI in the germline V gene. J was trimmed by 5 bases and V by 8 bases; bases with no gene match: 7. CDR3 sequence reads: CASRGGRWTGELFF. The CDR3 DNA reads as TGTGCCAGCCGGGGGGGACGATGGACCGGGGAGCTGTTTTTT.

CDR3 sequence: CASSQGYRGIGYGYTF. CDR3 in DNA: TGTGCCAGCAGCCAAGGGTACAGGGGCATTGGCTATGGCTACACCTTC. V is TRBV14 and J is TRBJ1-2; 7 bases agree with TRBD1. Germline-derived CDR1 and CDR2 are SGHDN and FVKESK. This CDR3 spans 16 amino acids. Trimming at V came to 1 base and at J to 4 bases, leaving 9 bases not matched to a gene.

The rearrangement joins TRBV4-3 to TRBJ1-2, with TRBD1 identical over 8 bases. The CDR3 runs to 14 residues. The V gene end was trimmed by 5 bases and the J gene end by 8 bases; junction bases not matched to a gene: 10. The germline V gene encodes CDR1 LGHNA and CDR2 YSLEER. CDR3: CASSEGGQVAGYTF. CDR3 nucleotide sequence: TGCGCCAGCAGCGAGGGGGGACAGGTAGCCGGCTACACCTTC.

The chain carries TRBV29-1 and TRBJ2-3; 7 nucleotides align to TRBD1. Per the germline V gene, CDR1 is SQVTM and CDR2 is ANQGSEA. The junction had 16 bases not matched to a gene; V was cut back by 8 bases and J by 2 bases. The CDR3 totals 16 residues. The CDR3, as DNA: TGCAGCTTCGGGACAGCGTCCTTGGGGCCCACAGATACGCAGTATTTT. Its translation: CSFGTASLGPTDTQYF.

The gene calls are TRBV29-1 and TRBJ2-4; D may be TRBD2 (6 bases). Germline CDR1 SQVTM, CDR2 ANQGSEA. CDR3 length: 13 residues. V was trimmed by 6 bases and J by 9 bases, leaving 18 bases between them. The CDR3 DNA reads TGCAGCGTCAGACCCGGGCCCGGGGGCATTCAGTACTTC. Its protein product is CSVRPGPGGIQYF.

The rearrangement joins TRBV30 to TRBJ1-5, with a tentative D call TRBD1 (5 bases). CDR3 size: 13 residues. Germline V lookup: CDR1 GTSNPN, CDR2 SVGIG (reference sequence). V gave up 5 bases and J gave up 4 bases, with 12 bases separating them. CDR3 loop: CAWDSQGNQPQHF. As DNA, the CDR3 is TGTGCCTGGGATTCTCAGGGAAATCAGCCCCAGCATTTT. Full variable domain (outside the CDR3, taken from reference TRBV30 and TRBJ1-5): SQTIHQWPATLVQPVGSPLSLECTVEGTSNPNLYWYRQAAGRGLQLLFYSVGIGQISSEVPQNLSASRPQDRQFILSSKKLLLSDSGFYLCAWDSQGNQPQHFGDGTRLSIL.

The chain joins TRBV7-9 to TRBJ2-1, with 12 bases identical to TRBD2. J lost 0 bases, V lost 3 bases, and 6 bases had no gene match. Germline CDR1 reads SEHNR; CDR2 reads FQNEAQ (reference sequence). There are 18 residues in the CDR3. CDR3: CASSFGLAGGSSYNEQFF. For the CDR3, the DNA is TGTGCCAGCAGCTTTGGCCTAGCGGGGGGGAGCTCCTACAATGAGCAGTTCTTC. The entire variable domain, with the rest obtained from reference TRBV7-9 and TRBJ2-1, is as follows: DTGVSQNPRHKITKRGQNVTFRCDPISEHNRLYWYRQTLGQGPEFLTYFQNEAQLEKSRLLSDRFSAERPKGSFSTLEIQRTEQGDSAMYLCASSFGLAGGSSYNEQFFGPGTRLTVL.

The chain uses TRBV28 and TRBJ2-3; perhaps TRBD1 as D (6 bases). This CDR3 has 14 amino acids. Trimming pared 7 bases from V and 4 bases from J, leaving 15 bases between. Germline lookup yields CDR1 MDHEN and CDR2 SYDVKM. CDR3 residues: CASTDPSGADTQYF. The CDR3 DNA is TGTGCCAGCACCGATCCCTCAGGGGCAGATACGCAGTATTTT.

This rearrangement joins TRBV7-9 to TRBJ2-1; 8 bases line up with TRBD2. The V segment lost 3 bases and the J segment 6 bases; nucleotides outside the gene matches: 13. The CDR3 has 17 amino acids. The V gene's germline CDR1 is SEHNR and CDR2 FQNEAQ (reference sequence). The CDR3 spells CASSLGGGRTRSNEQFF. In DNA, the CDR3 is TGTGCCAGCAGCTTGGGCGGCGGGAGGACTAGGTCCAATGAGCAGTTCTTC.

CDR3 DNA: TGTGCCAGCAGTTTATTAGGGGCCTACGAGCAGTACTTC. Residues: CASSLLGAYEQYF. The chain joins TRBV28 to TRBJ2-7; D may be TRBD1 (5 bases). Trimming pared 1 base from V and 2 bases from J, leaving 6 bases between. Germline V gene lookup returns CDR1 MDHEN and CDR2 SYDVKM. The CDR3 is 13 residues long.

The chain carries TRBV29-1 and TRBJ2-7, with 10 positions matching TRBD2. Germline loops: CDR1 SQVTM, CDR2 ANQGSEA. The CDR3 spans 13 residues. After removal of 4 bases from V and 1 base from J, the junction contained 1 base not matched to a gene. The chain's CDR3 is CSVGTSGSYEQYF. CDR3 DNA: TGCAGCGTTGGGACTAGCGGTTCCTACGAGCAGTACTTC.

The genes are TRBV6-1 and TRBJ2-5, with no clear D. The DNA end lines up better with TRBJ2-7; the J call may be wrong. Germline loops: CDR1 MNHNS, CDR2 SASEGT. CDR3 length: 12 amino acids. For the CDR3, the DNA is TGTGCCAGCAGTGAAGGGTCCTACGAGCAGTACTTC. This sequence encodes CASSEGSYEQYF.

The chain employs TRBV7-3 and TRBJ2-7, with a weak D call TRBD1 (5 bases). The CDR3 contains 13 residues. V lost 2 bases, J lost 12 bases, and 17 bases lay in between. Germline CDR1 SGHTA, CDR2 FQGTGA. The CDR3 DNA sequence: TGTGCCAGCAGCTTACGTGACCAGGGTGTTCGGTACTTC. Amino acid sequence: CASSLRDQGVRYF.